The next 20 T cell receptor beta chains were all read from a single sample in a study of shared clonotypes between healthy human individuals. Some clones are missing from TCRdb's copy, which holds only in-frame ones; the method was immunoSEQ multiplex PCR. The table includes about 2.3 million clones, 80% to 95% detected once. The sequencing input was naive CD4+ T cells from PBMCs. Subset specified: CD45RA+ positively selected. The receptors were sampled from a man younger than 30 in good health. Some clones in this sample may be carry-over from other donors' samples.

The chain combines TRBV6-5 with TRBJ1-1; weak D call: TRBD1 (5 bases). Germline CDR1 and CDR2: MNHEY and SVGAGI. Trimming removed 10 bases from V and 5 bases from J, with 11 bases in between. CDR3 length: 11 residues. The chain's CDR3 is CATETETEAFF. In DNA, the CDR3 is TGTGCCACCGAGACAGAGACTGAAGCTTTCTTT.

The chain couples TRBV6-6 to TRBJ1-1; D gene uncertain. Germline CDR1 and CDR2: MNHNY and SVGAGI (reference sequence). The V gene lost 2 bases and the J gene lost 4 bases, with 8 bases spanning the gap. This CDR3 spans 13 amino acids. This CDR3 reads CASSYERSTEAFF. CDR3 nucleotide sequence: TGTGCCAGCAGTTACGAACGCAGCACTGAAGCTTTCTTT.

The CDR3 DNA follows: TGTGCCAGCAGCTTACAAGGCGGGCCAGGGCTGGGTGGCTACACCTTC. This codes for CASSLQGGPGLGGYTF. This sequence joins TRBV7-3 and TRBJ1-2, with a weak D call TRBD1 (5 bases). The germline gives CDR1 SGHTA, CDR2 FQGTGA. Trimming took off 2 bases at V and 7 bases at J, with 20 bases between the two ends. The CDR3 is 16 residues long.

This clone was counted a few times. V gene TRBV18 combines with J gene TRBJ1-1; no clear D gene. CDR3 length: 14 residues. Germline CDR1 is KGHSH and CDR2 is LQKENI. V was shortened by 1 base and J by 5 bases, with 11 bases between the two germline ends. The CDR3 DNA is TGTGCCAGCTCACCACAACCCCAGCAGACTGAAGCTTTCTTT. Translated, it gives CASSPQPQQTEAFF.

This chain connects TRBV10-3 to TRBJ2-1; 12 bases match TRBD2. Trimming cost V 6 bases and J 0 bases; bases outside gene matches: 6. The CDR3 loop spans 17 amino acids. Germline assignment: CDR1 ENHRY and CDR2 SYGVKD. CDR3 nucleotides: TGTGCCATCAGCTCAAGGACTAGCGGGAACTCCTACAATGAGCAGTTCTTC. This sequence encodes CAISSRTSGNSYNEQFF.

The chain joins TRBV7-2 to TRBJ2-6; perhaps TRBD1 as D (6 bases). Trimming left V 2 bases short and J 0 bases short, with 17 bases between. CDR3 length: 19 residues. Germline V gives CDR1 SGHTA, CDR2 FQGNSA. The chain's CDR3 is CASSLWLLTGLSGANVLTF. CDR3 bases: TGTGCCAGCAGCTTATGGTTACTGACAGGCCTCTCTGGGGCCAACGTCCTGACTTTC.

The chain combines TRBV18 with TRBJ2-7; D unresolved. V lost 2 bases to trimming and J lost 7 bases, with 15 bases between them. Germline CDR1 KGHSH, CDR2 LQKENI. This CDR3 comprises 14 residues. In nucleotides, the CDR3 is TGTGCCAGCTCACCAGAGCCTCTTCTCTCGGAGCAGTACTTC. Protein sequence: CASSPEPLLSEQYF.

The chain uses TRBV6-1 and TRBJ2-5; 10 nucleotides agree with TRBD2. J gave up 5 bases and V 8 bases, and 8 bases lay outside the gene matches. CDR1 is MNHNS, CDR2 SASEGT, per germline. This CDR3 has 14 residues. The CDR3: CASGSSGSLETQYF. CDR3 DNA: TGTGCCAGCGGGTCTAGCGGGAGTCTGGAGACCCAGTACTTC.

This clone was counted once. The J gene is TRBJ2-7, the V gene TRBV2; D is uncertain. V shed 0 bases and J shed 4 bases, with 13 bases lying between them. Germline values: CDR1 SNHLY, CDR2 FYNNEI. The CDR3 is 15 residues long. CDR3 residues: CASSEASSRVYEQYF. For the CDR3, the DNA is TGTGCCAGCAGTGAAGCGTCTTCTAGGGTATACGAGCAGTACTTC.

The chain has TRBV7-6 and TRBJ2-2; D remains ambiguous. The CDR3 spans 16 residues. The V gene lost 8 bases and the J gene lost 2 bases, with 18 bases spanning the gap. Germline CDR1 and CDR2: SGHVS and FNYEAQ. The CDR3 DNA is TGTGCCAGCGCCATGACTCTTAGGGCTAACACCGGGGAGCTGTTTTTT. Translating it yields CASAMTLRANTGELFF.

In its sample, this clone was seen once. This chain links TRBV20-1 with TRBJ2-5; D not resolved. This CDR3 is built from 11 residues. CDR1 and CDR2 (germline): DFQATT, SNEGSKA (reference sequence). Trimming removed 5 bases from V and 5 bases from J, with 9 bases in between. The CDR3 protein is CSAVKRETQYF. The CDR3 DNA is TGCAGTGCTGTGAAAAGGGAGACCCAGTACTTC.

This clone showed up just a few times. The J gene is TRBJ1-1, the V gene TRBV18, with TRBD1 identical over 10 bases. CDR1 is KGHSH and CDR2 is LQKENI in the germline V gene. This CDR3 comprises 13 residues. Losses at the gene ends were 4 bases for V and 8 bases for J; bases not matched to a gene: 4. The CDR3 loop reads CASSHGTGAEAFF. The CDR3 DNA reads TGTGCCAGCTCACATGGGACAGGGGCAGAAGCTTTCTTT.

The chain uses TRBV7-3 and TRBJ2-1; 8 nucleotides match TRBD2. J lost 10 bases, V lost 1 base, and 9 bases had no gene match. The CDR3 is 15 amino acids. Germline V gives CDR1 SGHTA, CDR2 FQGTGA. In DNA, the CDR3 is TGTGCCAGCAGCTTAAATGCGGGAGGCACTGAAGAGCAGTTCTTC. It codes for CASSLNAGGTEEQFF.

The gene calls are TRBV4-2 and TRBJ1-1; D is uncertain. Per the germline V gene, CDR1 is LGHNA and CDR2 is YNFKEQ. This CDR3 is built from 15 residues. V was clipped by 0 bases and J by 2 bases, with 10 bases between them. The CDR3 sequence: CASSQDLRANTEAFF. For the CDR3, the DNA is TGTGCCAGCAGCCAAGACCTCCGGGCTAACACTGAAGCTTTCTTT.

V usage is TRBV27 and J usage is TRBJ1-2; weak D call: TRBD1 (6 bases). CDR1 MNHEY and CDR2 SMNVEV come from the germline V gene (reference sequence). CDR3 length: 14 residues. The ends were cut back, 6 bases at V and 4 bases at J, with 15 bases in the middle. The DNA of the CDR3 is TGTGCCAGCAGGGGTGGGGGCGGGCGCTATGGCTACACCTTC. Encoded protein: CASRGGGGRYGYTF.

The chain recombines TRBV5-1 with TRBJ1-4; 8 positions match TRBD1. CDR3 length equals 15 residues. Germline-derived CDR1 and CDR2 are SGHRS and YFSETQ. Trimming removed 4 bases from V and 4 bases from J; junction bases left unmatched: 6. CDR3 sequence: CASSPRTGSNEKLFF. The CDR3 nucleotides read TGCGCCAGCAGCCCTCGGACAGGGAGTAATGAAAAACTGTTTTTT. Variable domain in full (rest from reference TRBV5-1 and TRBJ1-4): KAGVTQTPRYLIKTRGQQVTLSCSPISGHRSVSWYQQTPGQGLQFLFEYFSETQRNKGNFPGRFSGRQFSNSRSEMNVSTLELGDSALYLCASSPRTGSNEKLFFGSGTQLSVL.

This chain joins TRBV6-6 and TRBJ1-1; no clear D gene. Between the trimmed V and J ends, which lost 2 bases and 7 bases, there was a span of 8 bases. There are 12 residues in the CDR3. Germline-derived CDR1 and CDR2 are MNHNY and SVGAGI (reference sequence). CDR3 region: CASSYGVVEAFF. The CDR3 bases are TGTGCCAGCAGTTACGGAGTCGTTGAAGCTTTCTTT.

The CDR3 DNA is TGTGCCAGCAGGGGGACTAGCGGGAGAACCAATGAGCAGTTCTTC. Translating it yields CASRGTSGRTNEQFF. The chain has TRBV2 and TRBJ2-1; TRBD2 aligns across 14 bases. Unmatched junction bases numbered 4, after V lost 6 bases and J lost 6 bases. Germline-derived CDR1 and CDR2 are SNHLY and FYNNEI. This CDR3 is 15 amino acids long. Based on the CDR3 plus reference TRBV2 and TRBJ2-1, the full variable domain is EPEVTQTPSHQVTQMGQEVILRCVPISNHLYFYWYRQILGQKVEFLVSFYNNEISEKSEIFDDQFSVERPDGSNFTLKIRSTKLEDSAMYFCASRGTSGRTNEQFFGPGTRLTVL.

The chain links TRBV5-1 to TRBJ2-1; 10 bases align to TRBD2. The CDR3 contains 20 residues. V was clipped by 0 bases and J by 2 bases; unmatched bases: 14. Germline V gene sequence: CDR1 SGHRS, CDR2 YFSETQ. This chain's CDR3 is CASSLGAGTSDSNPYNEQFF. CDR3 bases: TGCGCCAGCAGCTTGGGGGCCGGGACTAGCGACTCCAACCCCTACAATGAGCAGTTCTTC.

The chain uses TRBV9 and TRBJ1-3, with D tentatively TRBD1 (5 bases). Germline V gives CDR1 SGDLS, CDR2 YYNGEE. CDR3 length: 16 residues. Trimming stripped 3 bases from V and 3 bases from J, with 16 bases between. Written as DNA, the CDR3 is TGTGCCAGCAGCGGTCCCACCGGGACGTATGGAAACACCATATATTTT. This codes for CASSGPTGTYGNTIYF.